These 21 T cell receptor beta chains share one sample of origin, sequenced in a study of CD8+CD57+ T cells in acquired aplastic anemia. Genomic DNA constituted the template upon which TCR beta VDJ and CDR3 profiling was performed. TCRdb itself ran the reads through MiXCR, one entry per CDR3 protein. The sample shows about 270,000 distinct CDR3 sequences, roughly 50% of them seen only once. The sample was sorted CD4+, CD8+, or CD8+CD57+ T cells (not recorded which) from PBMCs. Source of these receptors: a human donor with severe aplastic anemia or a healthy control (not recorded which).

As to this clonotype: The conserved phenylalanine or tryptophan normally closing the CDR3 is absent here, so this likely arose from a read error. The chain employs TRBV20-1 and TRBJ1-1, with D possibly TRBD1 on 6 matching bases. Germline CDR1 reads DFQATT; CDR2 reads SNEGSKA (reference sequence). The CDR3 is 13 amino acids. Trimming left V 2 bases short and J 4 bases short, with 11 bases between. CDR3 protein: CSARSAGVTEAFL. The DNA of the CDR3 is TGCAGTGCTAGATCCGCAGGGGTCACTGAAGCTTTCTTG.

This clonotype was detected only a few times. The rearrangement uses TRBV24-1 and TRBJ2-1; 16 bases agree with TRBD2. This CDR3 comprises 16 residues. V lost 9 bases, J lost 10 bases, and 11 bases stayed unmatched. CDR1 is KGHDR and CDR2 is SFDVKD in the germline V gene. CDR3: CATLGPGTSGREEQFF. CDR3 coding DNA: TGTGCCACCCTAGGCCCCGGGACTAGCGGGAGGGAAGAGCAGTTCTTC.

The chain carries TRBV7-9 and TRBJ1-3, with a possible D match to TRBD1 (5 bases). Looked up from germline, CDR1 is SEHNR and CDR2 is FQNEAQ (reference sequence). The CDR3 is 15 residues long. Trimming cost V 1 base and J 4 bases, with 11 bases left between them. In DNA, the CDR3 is TGTGCCAGCAGCTTAGTGGGGCCTTTGGGAAACACCATATATTTT. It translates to CASSLVGPLGNTIYF.

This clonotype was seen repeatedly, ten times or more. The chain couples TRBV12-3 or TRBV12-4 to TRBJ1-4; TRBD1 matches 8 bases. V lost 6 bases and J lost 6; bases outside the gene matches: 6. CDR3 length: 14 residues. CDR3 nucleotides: TGTGCCAGCAGCCTCCAGGGGGCTGATGAAAAACTGTTTTTT. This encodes CASSLQGADEKLFF.

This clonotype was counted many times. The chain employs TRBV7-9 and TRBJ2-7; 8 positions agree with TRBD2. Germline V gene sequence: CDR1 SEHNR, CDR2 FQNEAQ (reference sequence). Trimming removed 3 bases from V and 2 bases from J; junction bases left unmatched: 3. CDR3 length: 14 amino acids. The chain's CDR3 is CASSFSGGPYEQYF. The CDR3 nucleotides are TGTGCCAGCAGCTTCAGCGGGGGCCCCTACGAGCAGTACTTC.

CDR3 loop: CASSKAPNNSPLHF. CDR3 DNA: TGTGCCAGTAGTAAGGCCCCCAATAATTCACCCCTCCACTTT. The V gene is TRBV19, the J gene TRBJ1-6; D gene unclear. The CDR3 length is 14 residues. Trimming left V 4 bases short and J 5 bases short, with 9 bases between. Germline V gene lookup returns CDR1 LNHDA and CDR2 SQIVND (reference sequence). Looking up the rest from reference TRBV19 and TRBJ1-6 gives the full variable domain: DGGITQSPKYLFRKEGQNVTLSCEQNLNHDAMYWYRQDPGQGLRLIYYSQIVNDFQKGDIAEGYSVSREKKESFPLTVTSAQKNPTAFYLCASSKAPNNSPLHFGNGTRLTVT.

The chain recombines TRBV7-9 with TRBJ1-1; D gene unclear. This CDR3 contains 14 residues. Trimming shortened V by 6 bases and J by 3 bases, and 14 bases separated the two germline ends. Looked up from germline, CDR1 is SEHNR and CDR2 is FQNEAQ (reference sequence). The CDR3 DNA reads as TGTGCCAGCAGATACCGGGAATGGGACACTGAAGCTTTCTTT. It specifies CASRYREWDTEAFF.

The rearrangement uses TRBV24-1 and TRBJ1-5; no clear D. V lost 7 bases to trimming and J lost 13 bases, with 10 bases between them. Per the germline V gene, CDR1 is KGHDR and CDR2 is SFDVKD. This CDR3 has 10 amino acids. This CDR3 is CATRQDEQHF. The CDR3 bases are TGTGCCACCAGGCAGGACGAGCAGCATTTT.

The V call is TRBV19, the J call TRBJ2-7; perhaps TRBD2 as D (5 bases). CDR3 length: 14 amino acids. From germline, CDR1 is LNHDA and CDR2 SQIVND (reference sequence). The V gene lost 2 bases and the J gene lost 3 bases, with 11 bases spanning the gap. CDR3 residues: CASSISGSNYEQYF. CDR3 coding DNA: TGTGCCAGTAGTATAAGTGGGAGTAACTACGAGCAGTACTTC.

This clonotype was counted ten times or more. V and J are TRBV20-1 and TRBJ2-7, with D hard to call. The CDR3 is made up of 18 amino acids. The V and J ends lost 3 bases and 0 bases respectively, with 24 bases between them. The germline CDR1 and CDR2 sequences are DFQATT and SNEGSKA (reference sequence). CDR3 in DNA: TGCAGTGCTAGTGCTTGGGCCCCTCAACTTCCCCCCTCCTACGAGCAGTACTTC. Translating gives CSASAWAPQLPPSYEQYF.

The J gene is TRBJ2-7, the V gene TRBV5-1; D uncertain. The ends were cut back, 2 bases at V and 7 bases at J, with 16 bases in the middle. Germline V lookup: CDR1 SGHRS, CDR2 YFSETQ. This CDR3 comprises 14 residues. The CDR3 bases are TGCGCCAGCAGCTTTGGGGTCGGCCTTGGGGAGCAGTACTTC. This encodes CASSFGVGLGEQYF.

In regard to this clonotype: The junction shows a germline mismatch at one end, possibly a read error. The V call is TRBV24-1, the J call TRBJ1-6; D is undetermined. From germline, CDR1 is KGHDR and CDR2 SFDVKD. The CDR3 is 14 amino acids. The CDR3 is CATSEPTIIHPPHF. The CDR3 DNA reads TGTGCCACCAGTGAACCTACCATAATTCACCCCCCCCACTTT.

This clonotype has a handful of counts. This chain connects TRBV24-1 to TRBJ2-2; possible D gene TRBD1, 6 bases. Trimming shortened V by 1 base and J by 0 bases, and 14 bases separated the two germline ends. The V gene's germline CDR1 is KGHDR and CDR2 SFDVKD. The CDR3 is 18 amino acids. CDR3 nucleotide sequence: TGTGCCACCAGTGATTTCGCCTGGGACACCGCGAACACCGGGGAGCTGTTTTTT. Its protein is CATSDFAWDTANTGELFF.

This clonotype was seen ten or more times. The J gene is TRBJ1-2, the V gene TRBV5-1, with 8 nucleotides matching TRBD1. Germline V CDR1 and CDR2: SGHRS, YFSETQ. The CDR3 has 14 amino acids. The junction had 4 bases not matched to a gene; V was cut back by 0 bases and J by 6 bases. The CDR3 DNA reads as TGCGCCAGCAGCTTGGAGGCAGGGGGCGATGGCTACACCTTC. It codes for CASSLEAGGDGYTF.

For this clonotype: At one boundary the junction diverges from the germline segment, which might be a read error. The CDR3, as DNA: TGTGCTAACAGCCCCCGAGGGACTAACACCGGGGAGCTGTCTTTT. This codes for CANSPRGTNTGELSF. The chain recombines TRBV7-7 with TRBJ2-2; 7 bases line up with TRBD2. Looked up from germline, CDR1 is SSHAT and CDR2 is FNYEAQ (reference sequence). This CDR3 has 15 residues.

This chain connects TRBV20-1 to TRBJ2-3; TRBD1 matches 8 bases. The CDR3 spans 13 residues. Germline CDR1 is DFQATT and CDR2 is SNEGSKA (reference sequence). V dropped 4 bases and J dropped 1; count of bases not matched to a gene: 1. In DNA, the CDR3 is TGCAGTGCTAAGGGACAGGGCACAGATACGCAGTATTTT. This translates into CSAKGQGTDTQYF.

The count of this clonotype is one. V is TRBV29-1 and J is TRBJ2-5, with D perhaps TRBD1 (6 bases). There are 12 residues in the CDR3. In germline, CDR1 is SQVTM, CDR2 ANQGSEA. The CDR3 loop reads CSGQTTQETQYF. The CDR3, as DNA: TGCAGTGGACAGACGACTCAAGAGACCCAGTACTTC. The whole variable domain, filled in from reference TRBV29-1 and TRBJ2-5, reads SAVISQKPSRDICQRGTSLTIQCQVDSQVTMMFWYRQQPGQSLTLIATANQGSEATYESGFVIDKFPISRPNLTFSTLTVSNMSPEDSSIYLCSGQTTQETQYFGPGTRLLVL.

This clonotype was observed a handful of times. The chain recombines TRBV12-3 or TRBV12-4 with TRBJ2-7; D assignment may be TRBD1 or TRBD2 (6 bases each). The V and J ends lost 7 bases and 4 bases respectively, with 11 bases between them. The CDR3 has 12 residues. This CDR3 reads CASIGGSYEQYF. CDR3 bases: TGTGCCAGCATCGGGGGCTCTTACGAGCAGTACTTC.

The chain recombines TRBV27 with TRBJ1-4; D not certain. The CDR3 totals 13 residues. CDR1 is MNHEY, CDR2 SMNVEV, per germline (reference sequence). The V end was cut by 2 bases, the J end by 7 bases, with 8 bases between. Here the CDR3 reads CASSLGPPEKLFF. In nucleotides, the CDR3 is TGTGCCAGCAGTTTAGGACCTCCTGAAAAACTGTTTTTT.

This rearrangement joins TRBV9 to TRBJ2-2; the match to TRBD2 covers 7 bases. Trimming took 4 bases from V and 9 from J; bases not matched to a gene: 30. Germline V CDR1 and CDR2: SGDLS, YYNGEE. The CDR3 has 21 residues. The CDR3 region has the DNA TGTGCCAGCAGCCCAAGGACTAGGATTGCACAGAAGTACACAGATGTCTGGGAGCTGTTTTTT. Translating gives CASSPRTRIAQKYTDVWELFF.

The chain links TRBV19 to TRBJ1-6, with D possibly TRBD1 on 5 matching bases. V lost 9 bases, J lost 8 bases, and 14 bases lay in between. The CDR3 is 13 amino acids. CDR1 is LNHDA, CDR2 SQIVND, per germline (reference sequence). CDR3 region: CASTGTVDSPLHF. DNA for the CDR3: TGTGCCAGCACCGGGACGGTCGATTCACCCCTCCACTTT.